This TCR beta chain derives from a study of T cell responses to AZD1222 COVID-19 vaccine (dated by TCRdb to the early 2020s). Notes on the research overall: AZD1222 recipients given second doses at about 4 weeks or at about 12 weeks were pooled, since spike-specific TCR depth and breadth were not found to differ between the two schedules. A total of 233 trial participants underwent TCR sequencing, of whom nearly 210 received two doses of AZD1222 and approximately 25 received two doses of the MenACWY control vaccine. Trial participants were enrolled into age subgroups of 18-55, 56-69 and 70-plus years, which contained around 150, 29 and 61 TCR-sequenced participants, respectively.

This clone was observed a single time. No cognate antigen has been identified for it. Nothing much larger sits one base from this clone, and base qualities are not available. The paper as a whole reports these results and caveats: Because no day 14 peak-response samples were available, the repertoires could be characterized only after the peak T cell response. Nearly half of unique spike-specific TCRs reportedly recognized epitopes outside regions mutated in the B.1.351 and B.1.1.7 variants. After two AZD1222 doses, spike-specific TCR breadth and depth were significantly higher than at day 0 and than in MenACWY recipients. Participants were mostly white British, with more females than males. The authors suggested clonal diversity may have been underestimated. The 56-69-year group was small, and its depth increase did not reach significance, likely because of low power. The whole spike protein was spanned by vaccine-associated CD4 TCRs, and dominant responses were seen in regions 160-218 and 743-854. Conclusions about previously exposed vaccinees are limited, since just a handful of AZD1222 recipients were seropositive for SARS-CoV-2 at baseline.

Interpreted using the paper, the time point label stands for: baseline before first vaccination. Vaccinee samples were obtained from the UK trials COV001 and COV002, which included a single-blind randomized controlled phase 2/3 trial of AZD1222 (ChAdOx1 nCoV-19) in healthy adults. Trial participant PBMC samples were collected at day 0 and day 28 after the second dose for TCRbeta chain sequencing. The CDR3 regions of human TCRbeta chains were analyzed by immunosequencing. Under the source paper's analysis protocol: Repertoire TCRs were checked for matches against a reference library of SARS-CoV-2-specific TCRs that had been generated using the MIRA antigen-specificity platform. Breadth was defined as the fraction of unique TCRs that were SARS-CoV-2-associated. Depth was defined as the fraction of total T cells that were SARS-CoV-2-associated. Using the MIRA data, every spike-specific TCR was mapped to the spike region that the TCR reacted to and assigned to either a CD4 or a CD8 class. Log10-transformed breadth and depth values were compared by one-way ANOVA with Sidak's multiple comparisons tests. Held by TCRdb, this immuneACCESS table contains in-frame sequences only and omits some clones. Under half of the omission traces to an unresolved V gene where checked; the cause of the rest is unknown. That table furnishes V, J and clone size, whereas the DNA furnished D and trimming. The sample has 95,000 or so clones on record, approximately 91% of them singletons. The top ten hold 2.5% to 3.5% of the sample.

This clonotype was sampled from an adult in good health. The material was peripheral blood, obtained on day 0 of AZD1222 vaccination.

The CDR3 in this case is CASSLRRGEKLFF. The sequenced DNA is TGTGCCAGCAGCTTAAGAAGGGGAGAAAAACTGTTTTTT. Recombination joined TRBV11-3 with TRBJ1-4, and perhaps TRBD1 as D gene, on 5 matching bases. Cut back by 2 bases and 8 bases, the V and J ends lie 9 bases apart. Taken from the germline V gene, the CDR1 and CDR2 loops are SGHNT and YENEEA. Counted from cysteine to phenylalanine, this CDR3 has 13 amino acids. The sequence is cut down to CDR3 DNA, 39 bases in frame from base 1.